This section outlines one TCR beta chain sequence together with its context. Clones were read by immunoSEQ multiplex PCR, and TCRdb kept only the in-frame ones, dropping some. The sample comprises under 250,000 clones, about 83% of which are singletons, and less than 3.5% rests with the top ten. Germline-derived CDR1 and CDR2 are SGDLS and YYNGEE. The V gene lost 0 bases and the J gene lost 0 bases, with 9 bases spanning the gap. The CDR3 extends over 16 amino acids. The data belong to a study of blood T cell repertoires in COVID-19. Background on the study: PBMCs, B-cell-depleted T cells, or T cells provided the cDNA or gDNA that made up the material.

The receptor was derived from a man aged 50 or older with active or convalescent COVID-19. Sample: peripheral blood. The chain is built from TRBV9 and TRBJ1-4; D not resolved. CDR3 protein: CASSVGGTTTNEKLFF. DNA of the CDR3: TGTGCCAGCAGCGTAGGTGGCACAACAACTAATGAAAAACTGTTTTTT.